This T cell receptor (beta chain) was obtained from a study of T cells after yellow fever vaccination (dated 2019 in TCRdb). For the study in its entirety: The SMART-Seq v4 Ultra Low Input RNA kit was used to prepare libraries from fractions with low cell numbers. Two healthy male donors, one aged 18 to 29 and one aged 30 to 39 years, were included in the cohort. Blood was collected at multiple timepoints before and after primary and secondary immunization, and bulk PBMC replicates and cell subsets were isolated. To follow T-cell clones before and after both primary and booster YFV17D yellow fever vaccination, bulk TCR alpha and beta repertoires underwent longitudinal sequencing.

From the cysteine up to the phenylalanine, the CDR3 has a length of 15 residues. Only the CDR3 DNA stays, 45 bases, in frame from base 1. V and J are truncated by 4 bases and 4 bases respectively, leaving an intervening sequence of 16 bases. Based on the germline V gene, the CDR1 and CDR2 sequences are SGDLS and YYNGEE. The sample's treatment or condition label is to be understood as: live attenuated yellow fever vaccine strain. PBMCs were isolated from peripheral blood using a standard Ficoll-Paque protocol. CD4 and CD8 T-cell fractions were isolated with Dynabeads CD4 and CD8 positive selection kits. TriZol was used to extract RNA from bulk PBMCs, from CD4 and CD8 fractions, and from dextramer-positive and dextramer-negative fractions. Regarding this clonotype: What antigen it recognizes has not been identified. Base qualities are not at hand, and no much larger clone is one base apart.

What the study reported, not specific to this receptor: Because abundant contaminating clonotypes from the bulk population could be contained in FACS-sorted repertoires, computational filtering was required. Because the study included only a couple of donors, the extent to which the findings can be generalized is limited. A small share of clonotypes occurred in both CD4 and CD8 compartments, likely arising from convergent recombination. The secondary T-cell response was weaker than the primary response but faster, peaking on day 5 instead of day 15. Most clones expanded after primary vaccination (about 96% of CD4 and 88% of CD8) were re-detected after the booster, suggesting that broad memory maintenance occurred.

Sequencing instrument: Illumina NovaSeq 6000. TCR cDNA was synthesized by 5'RACE template switching, which introduced a universal primer site and unique molecular identifiers. Priming for cDNA synthesis came from both the TCR alpha and TCR beta constant segments. Two PCR steps were used to amplify libraries, with sample barcodes and sequencing adapters being added in the second step. Sequencing of the libraries was done on either Illumina HiSeq 2500 (2x100 bp) or NovaSeq (2x150 bp). Per the original workflow: Reads were demultiplexed and collapsed into UMI consensus sequences with MIGEC, and V(D)J alignment was performed with MiXCR. Vaccine-responding clonotypes were identified with edgeR using replicate PBMC samples, with FDR below 0.01 and a log2 fold change above 5 up to day 15 being required. CD4 or CD8 identity was assigned to each bulk clonotype according to whether the clonotype was present at higher abundance in the sequenced CD4 repertoire or the sequenced CD8 repertoire. The public reads were run again by TCRdb, first through fastp at Q25 and then through MiXCR, and only productive beta chains were kept. CDR3 protein duplicates are merged, each entry listing the most common genes and DNA. The V and J calls, along with clone size, are taken from TCRdb and not from the paper's own processing. Within this sample are 150,000 to 200,000 distinct CDR3 sequences, with roughly 9.6% of them counted one time only. The ten largest account for just over 35% of the sample.

The chain is made from TRBV9 and TRBJ2-3; TRBD2 is possibly the D segment (6 matching bases). This TCR was sampled from a young man who received the YFV17D yellow fever vaccine. Source: CD8+ T cells sorted from PBMCs, taken 15 days after the yellow fever booster vaccination. For the CDR3, the sequence is CASSTEGRNPDTQYF. The DNA sequence is TGTGCCAGCAGCACGGAAGGGAGGAACCCAGATACGCAGTATTTT.